What follows is one T cell receptor (beta chain) and its context. Its antigen has not been determined. No base quality information exists; no much larger clone differs at one position. These data come from a study of T cells in Graves' hyperthyroidism and ophthalmopathy (dated by TCRdb to between 2017 and 2020). Study-level background: Peripheral blood was sampled at the time of initial diagnosis, prior to any treatment. The paper describes TCR Vbeta CDR3 sequencing of 135 peripheral blood samples, made up of 43 ophthalmopathy patients, around 78 hyperthyroidism patients and about 17 progressor patients. To identify distinguishing TCR V-J signatures, a discovery cohort of about 100 patients was used, comprising under 45 with Graves' ophthalmopathy and some 60 with stable Graves' hyperthyroidism. The 95 to 100 discovery patients were randomly divided into training and test sets at a 7:3 ratio. In addition, the study compared T-cell repertoires in thyroid tissue and in blood from a handful of Graves' hyperthyroidism patients. After sampling, hyperthyroidism patients received methimazole starting at 30 mg daily, and ophthalmopathy patients received high-dose intravenous methylprednisolone. An independent validation cohort of about 20 hyperthyroidism patients and over 15 patients who later progressed to ophthalmopathy tested prospective prediction of ophthalmopathy.

A patient counted as having stable Graves' hyperthyroidism if no progression to ophthalmopathy occurred over 18 months of follow-up. The hyperthyroidism patients were between 18 and 65 years old and newly diagnosed, with a disease duration of less than 2 months. Any patient with an uncontrolled infection, another autoimmune disease, pregnancy or lactation was excluded. Diagnoses were based on clinical symptoms, serum thyroxine and TRAb, thyroid ultrasound and orbital computed tomography. PBMCs were isolated from around 10 ml of fresh peripheral blood by Ficoll-Paque density gradient centrifugation. Total RNA was extracted using Trizol reagent, and RNA quality was assessed on an Agilent 2100 Bioanalyzer. Study-wide findings and limitations: In cross-validation, a model built on a 13 V-J signature told ophthalmopathy apart from stable hyperthyroidism with approximately 90% sensitivity and about 81% specificity, and in testing the same model reached 80%/75%. In validation, progression to ophthalmopathy was predicted by the model with approximately 67% sensitivity and 72% to 85% specificity, a median of roughly 6 months before onset. Blood samples also contained most of the expanded thyroid clonotypes (frequency above 0.001), which suggests that blood repertoires may reflect thyroid immune responses. Sample size was not statistically predetermined, and investigators were not blinded to group allocation.

The TCR beta CDR3 regions were amplified from RNA transcripts. A first-round RT-PCR of the TCR CDR3 used the HTBI primer set with the Qiagen OneStep RT-PCR kit. Libraries were constructed in a second round of multiplex PCR, after which size selection and purification were performed. Sequencing of the libraries was done on an Illumina HiSeq2000 using paired-end 100 bp reads. Under the source paper's analysis protocol: SOAPnuke was used to process the raw data, removing reads that contained adapters or uncalled bases, had a mean Phred below 15, or lacked an exact match to the constant primer or identifier. High-quality paired reads were merged using COPE v1.2.5, and each unique nucleotide sequence was defined as a clonotype. MiTCR v1.1 was used to align the clonotypes against IMGT TRBV, TRBD and TRBJ reference segments. The analysis included only V-J combinations with a frequency above 0.0001, which together covered more than 99% of the repertoires. The TCS score was defined as F50 (clonal expansion) divided by E x V (chaos), with BLOSUM62-based TCRdist calculated between CDR3 peptides within each V-J. Welch's t-statistics and random forest reduced around 510 V-J features to about 12, which were used in a naive Bayes classifier (R e1071). The public reads were quality trimmed at Q25 with fastp and then assembled into clones with MiXCR by TCRdb, keeping productive beta chains. Merged by CDR3 protein, the rows form single entries marked with the most common genes and DNA. For this entry, the V and J calls and clone size follow TCRdb and not the study's own pipeline. The sample records about 200,000 distinct CDR3 sequences, 17% of which are singletons. The ten top clones hold about 56% of the sample.

This TCR came from a woman in her forties or fifties with Graves' hyperthyroidism. Input material: blood.

The nucleotide sequence reads as follows: TGTGCCAGCTCACCGTCGACTCCACTCTCCTACAATGAGCAGTTCTTC. Translated, this gives CASSPSTPLSYNEQFF. The V gene is TRBV18 and the J gene is TRBJ2-1; a confident D gene designation cannot be given. In the germline V gene, CDR1 corresponds to KGHSH and CDR2 to LQKENI. V lost 3 bases and J lost 0 bases; the stretch between them is 12 bases long. The CDR3 goes from the cysteine to the phenylalanine over 16 residues. Kept here is only the CDR3 DNA, which spans 48 bases and is read in frame from base 1.